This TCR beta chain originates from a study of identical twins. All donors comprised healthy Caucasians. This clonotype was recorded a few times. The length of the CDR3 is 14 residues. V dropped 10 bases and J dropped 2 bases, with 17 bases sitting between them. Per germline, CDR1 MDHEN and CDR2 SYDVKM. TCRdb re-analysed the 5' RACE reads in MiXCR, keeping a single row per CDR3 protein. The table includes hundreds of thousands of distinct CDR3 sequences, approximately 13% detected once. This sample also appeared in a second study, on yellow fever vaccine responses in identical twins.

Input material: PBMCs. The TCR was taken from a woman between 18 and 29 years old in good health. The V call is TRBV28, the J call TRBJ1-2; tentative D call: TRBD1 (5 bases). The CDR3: CATRGVYPNYGYTF. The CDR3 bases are TGTGCCACCCGGGGGGTTTACCCGAACTATGGCTACACCTTC.